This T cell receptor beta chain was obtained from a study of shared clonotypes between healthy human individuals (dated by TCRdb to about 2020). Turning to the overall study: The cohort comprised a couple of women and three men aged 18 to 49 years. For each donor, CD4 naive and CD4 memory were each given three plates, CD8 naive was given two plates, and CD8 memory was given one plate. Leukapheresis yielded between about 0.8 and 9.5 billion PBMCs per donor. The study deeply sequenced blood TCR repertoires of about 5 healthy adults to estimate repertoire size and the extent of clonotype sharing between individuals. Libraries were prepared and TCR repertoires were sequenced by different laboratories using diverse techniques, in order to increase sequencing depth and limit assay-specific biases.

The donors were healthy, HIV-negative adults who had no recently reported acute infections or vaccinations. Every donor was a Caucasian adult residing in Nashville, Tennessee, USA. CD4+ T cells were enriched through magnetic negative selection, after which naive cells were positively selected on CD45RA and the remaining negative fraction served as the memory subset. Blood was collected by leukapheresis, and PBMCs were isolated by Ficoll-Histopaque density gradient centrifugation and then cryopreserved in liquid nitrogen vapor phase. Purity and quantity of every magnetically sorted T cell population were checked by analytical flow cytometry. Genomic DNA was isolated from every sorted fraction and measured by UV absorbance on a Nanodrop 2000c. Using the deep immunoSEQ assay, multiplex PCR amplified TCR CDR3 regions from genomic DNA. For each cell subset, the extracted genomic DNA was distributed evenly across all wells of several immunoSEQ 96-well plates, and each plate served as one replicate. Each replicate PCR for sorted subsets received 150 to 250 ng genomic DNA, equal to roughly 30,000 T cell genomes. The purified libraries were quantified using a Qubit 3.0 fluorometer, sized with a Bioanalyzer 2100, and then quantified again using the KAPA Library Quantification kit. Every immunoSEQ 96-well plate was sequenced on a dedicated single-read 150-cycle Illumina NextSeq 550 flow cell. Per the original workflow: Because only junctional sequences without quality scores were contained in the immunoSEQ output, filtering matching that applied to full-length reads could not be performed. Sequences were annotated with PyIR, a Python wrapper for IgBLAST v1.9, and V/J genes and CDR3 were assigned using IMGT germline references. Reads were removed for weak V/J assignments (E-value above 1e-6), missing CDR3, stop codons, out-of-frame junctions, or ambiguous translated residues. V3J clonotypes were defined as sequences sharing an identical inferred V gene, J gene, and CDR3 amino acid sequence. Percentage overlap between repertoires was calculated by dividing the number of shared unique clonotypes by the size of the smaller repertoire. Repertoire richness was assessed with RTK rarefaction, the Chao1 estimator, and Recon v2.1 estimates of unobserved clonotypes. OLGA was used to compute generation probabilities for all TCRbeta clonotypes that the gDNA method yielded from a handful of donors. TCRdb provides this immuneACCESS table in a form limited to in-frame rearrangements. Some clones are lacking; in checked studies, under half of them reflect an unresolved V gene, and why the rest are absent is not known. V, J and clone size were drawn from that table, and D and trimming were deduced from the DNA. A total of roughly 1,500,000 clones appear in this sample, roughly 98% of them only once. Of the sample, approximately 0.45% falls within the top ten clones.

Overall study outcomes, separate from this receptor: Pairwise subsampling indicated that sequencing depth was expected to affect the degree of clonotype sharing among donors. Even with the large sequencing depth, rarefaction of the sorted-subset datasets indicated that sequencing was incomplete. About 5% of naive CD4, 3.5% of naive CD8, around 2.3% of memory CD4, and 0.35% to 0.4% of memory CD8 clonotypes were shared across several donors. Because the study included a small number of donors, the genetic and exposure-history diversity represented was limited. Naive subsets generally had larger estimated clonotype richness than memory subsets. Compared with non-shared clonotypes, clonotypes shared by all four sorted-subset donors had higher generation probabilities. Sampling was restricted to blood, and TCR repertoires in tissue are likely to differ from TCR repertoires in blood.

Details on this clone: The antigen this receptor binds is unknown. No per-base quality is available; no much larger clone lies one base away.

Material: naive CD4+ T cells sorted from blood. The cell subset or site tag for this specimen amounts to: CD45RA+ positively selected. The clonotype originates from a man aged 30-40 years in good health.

In nucleotides, the sequence is TGTGCCACCAGCAGAGATCCAGTGGGTGACACTGAAGCTTTCTTT. This encodes CATSRDPVGDTEAFF. The chain uses TRBV15 and TRBJ1-1, with the D segment identity uncertain. Cut back by 0 bases and 3 bases, the V and J ends lie 11 bases apart. CDR1 is given as LNHNV and CDR2 as YYDKDF, both from the germline V gene (reference sequence). There are 15 amino acids in the CDR3, from cysteine to phenylalanine inclusive. Only the CDR3 DNA is retained, 45 bases long and in frame from the first base. When the CDR3 is completed using the reference TRBV15 and TRBJ1-1 genes on either side, the full variable domain is DAMVIQNPRYQVTQFGKPVTLSCSQTLNHNVMYWYQQKSSQAPKLLFHYYDKDFNNEADTPDNFQSRRPNTSFCFLDIRSPGLGDTAMYLCATSRDPVGDTEAFFGQGTRLTVV.